The 5 T cell receptor beta chains listed next were all sequenced from one sample in a study of blood T cell repertoires in COVID-19. Clones were read by immunoSEQ multiplex PCR, and TCRdb kept only the in-frame ones, dropping some. The sample lists some 200,000 clones, roughly 82% seen once, with 10% to 15% in the top ten. Sequenced sample: PBMCs or T cells enriched from blood (not recorded which). The receptors were sampled from a man aged 40-49 years who had recovered from COVID-19.

This clone was seen only a few times. The V gene is TRBV10-3, the J gene TRBJ1-5; D perhaps matches TRBD1 (6 bases). With 4 bases removed from V and 6 bases from J, the gap between germline ends came to 13 bases. This CDR3 is built from 14 residues. Per the germline V gene, CDR1 is ENHRY and CDR2 is SYGVKD. The CDR3, as DNA: TGTGCCATCAGTGGGGGCAGGGGCGGTCAGCCCCAGCATTTT. Protein: CAISGGRGGQPQHF.

The chain combines TRBV4-3 with TRBJ1-3; D is perhaps TRBD1 (5 bases). There are 17 residues in the CDR3. Germline CDR1 reads LGHNA; CDR2 reads YSLEER. With 3 bases removed from V and 0 bases from J, the gap between germline ends came to 15 bases. The CDR3 spells CASSHGTGQVSGNTIYF. The CDR3 DNA reads TGCGCCAGCAGCCACGGGACTGGACAAGTCTCTGGAAACACCATATATTTT.

J is TRBJ1-4 and V is TRBV27; 9 bases match TRBD1. With 5 bases clipped from V and 7 bases from J, the junction kept 2 bases outside the gene matches. CDR3 size: 13 residues. Germline lookup yields CDR1 MNHEY and CDR2 SMNVEV (reference sequence). CDR3 nucleotides: TGTGCCAGCAGTCGACAGGGGGGTGAAAAACTGTTTTTT. Translation: CASSRQGGEKLFF. The whole variable domain, remainder taken from reference TRBV27 and TRBJ1-4, is EAQVTQNPRYLITVTGKKLTVTCSQNMNHEYMSWYRQDPGLGLRQIYYSMNVEVTDKGDVPEGYKVSRKEKRNFPLILESPSPNQTSLYFCASSRQGGEKLFFGSGTQLSVL.

This clone was counted only a few times. The J gene is TRBJ2-7, the V gene TRBV28; perhaps TRBD1 as D (6 bases). From germline, CDR1 is MDHEN and CDR2 SYDVKM. V was cut by 5 bases and J by 2 bases, with 16 bases left in between. CDR3 length: 15 amino acids. The CDR3 protein is CASSTRDNAAYEQYF. The CDR3 bases are TGTGCCAGCAGTACCCGGGACAATGCTGCCTACGAGCAGTACTTC.

The chain uses TRBV27 and TRBJ2-3; a weak D match, TRBD1 (5 bases). The CDR3 runs to 14 residues. Germline CDR1 MNHEY, CDR2 SMNVEV (reference sequence). Trimming cost V 5 bases and J 2 bases, with 11 bases left between them. The CDR3 nucleotides read TGTGCCAGCAGTACCGCAGGGCCCACAGATACGCAGTATTTT. Translation: CASSTAGPTDTQYF.